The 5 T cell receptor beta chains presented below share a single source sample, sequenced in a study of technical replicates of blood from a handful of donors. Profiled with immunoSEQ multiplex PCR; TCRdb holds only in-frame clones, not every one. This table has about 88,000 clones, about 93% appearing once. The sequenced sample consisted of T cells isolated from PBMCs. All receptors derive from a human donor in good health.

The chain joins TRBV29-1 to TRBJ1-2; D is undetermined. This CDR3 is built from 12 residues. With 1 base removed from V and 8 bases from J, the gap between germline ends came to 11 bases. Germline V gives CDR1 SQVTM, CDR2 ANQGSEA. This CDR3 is CSVEGLRRGYTF. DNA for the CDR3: TGCAGCGTTGAAGGATTGCGGCGCGGCTACACCTTC.

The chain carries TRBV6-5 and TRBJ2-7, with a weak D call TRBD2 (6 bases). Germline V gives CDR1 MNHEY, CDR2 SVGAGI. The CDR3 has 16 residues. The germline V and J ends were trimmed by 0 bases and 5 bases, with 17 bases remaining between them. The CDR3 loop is CASSYSSGVGGNEQYF. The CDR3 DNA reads TGTGCCAGCAGTTACTCTAGTGGCGTTGGAGGGAACGAGCAGTACTTC.

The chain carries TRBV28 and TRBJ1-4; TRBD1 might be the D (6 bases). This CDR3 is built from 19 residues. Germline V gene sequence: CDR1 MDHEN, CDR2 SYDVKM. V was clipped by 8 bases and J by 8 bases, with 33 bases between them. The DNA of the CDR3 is TGTGCCAGCGGGACACAGTATATTGTCACCACGGGATCGGGGGAAAAACTGTTTTTT. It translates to CASGTQYIVTTGSGEKLFF.

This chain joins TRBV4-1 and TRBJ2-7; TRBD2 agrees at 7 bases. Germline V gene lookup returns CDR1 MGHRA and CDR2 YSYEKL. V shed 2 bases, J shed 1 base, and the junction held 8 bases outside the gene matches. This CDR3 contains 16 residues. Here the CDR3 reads CASSQLQAGKSYEQYF. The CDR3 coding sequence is TGCGCCAGCAGCCAACTGCAAGCGGGAAAGTCCTACGAGCAGTACTTC.

Here the CDR3 DNA reads TGTGCCAGCAGCTTAGGCAGGCTAGAGACCCAGTACTTC. It is translated as CASSLGRLETQYF. The rearrangement links TRBV7-9 to TRBJ2-5; D is unclear. The V gene lost 1 base and the J gene lost 4 bases, with 7 bases spanning the gap. Germline V gene lookup returns CDR1 SEHNR and CDR2 FQNEAQ (reference sequence). This CDR3 has 13 residues.